A single sample is the source of the 13 T cell receptor beta chains below, sequenced in a study of CD8 T cells in ankylosing spondylitis. TCRdb processed the 5' RACE reads anew with MiXCR; each CDR3 protein has one entry. The sample records a few hundred thousand distinct CDR3 sequences, 11% being singletons. Sample: blood, either unsorted or a sorted T cell fraction (not recorded which). Receptor source: a female donor with ankylosing spondylitis or in good health (not recorded which).

In its sample, this clonotype was seen many times. This chain connects TRBV7-6 to TRBJ1-6; D is ambiguous. The CDR3 is 16 amino acids. Germline-derived CDR1 and CDR2 are SGHVS and FNYEAQ. The V end lost 5 bases, the J end lost 8 bases, and 19 bases lay between the germline ends. The CDR3 reads CASSPETSLRDSPLHF. CDR3 DNA: TGTGCCAGCAGCCCGGAGACCTCTTTAAGGGATTCACCCCTCCACTTT.

This clonotype was observed a handful of times. This sequence joins TRBV5-5 and TRBJ2-5; maybe TRBD2 (5 bases). Deletions cut 0 bases from V and 3 bases from J, with 15 bases between. Looked up from germline, CDR1 is SGHKS and CDR2 is YYEKEE (reference sequence). The CDR3 length is 16 residues. The CDR3 DNA sequence: TGTGCCAGCAGCTTGGGATTTCGAGGGCCAAAAGAGACCCAGTACTTC. Translation gives CASSLGFRGPKETQYF. The full variable domain, rest sourced from reference TRBV5-5 and TRBJ2-5, is DAGVTQSPTHLIKTRGQQVTLRCSPISGHKSVSWYQQVLGQGPQFIFQYYEKEERGRGNFPDRFSARQFPNYSSELNVNALLLGDSALYLCASSLGFRGPKETQYFGPGTRLLVL.

Turning to this clonotype: Just one base apart from a much larger clone, this may be a read error. The chain uses TRBV2 and TRBJ1-4; unclear D gene. This CDR3 spans 14 amino acids. V gave up 5 bases and J gave up 10 bases, with 17 bases separating them. The V gene's germline CDR1 is SNHLY and CDR2 FYNNEI. The DNA of the CDR3 is TGTGCCAGCAGTTCTCGACAACCGGGAGGAAAACTGTTTTTT. This sequence encodes CASSSRQPGGKLFF.

There are many counts of this clonotype. The rearrangement joins TRBV6-5 to TRBJ2-3; tentatively, D is TRBD1 (5 bases). Between the trimmed V and J ends, which lost 5 bases and 4 bases, there was a span of 7 bases. The CDR3 sequence is 12 residues long. Per the germline V gene, CDR1 is MNHEY and CDR2 is SVGAGI. The CDR3 is CASSQGSDTQYF. CDR3 in DNA: TGTGCCAGCAGTCAGGGCTCAGATACGCAGTATTTT.

This clonotype was seen many times. The chain joins TRBV5-1 to TRBJ2-3; 9 nucleotides line up with TRBD2. Germline V CDR1 and CDR2: SGHRS, YFSETQ. The J segment lost 0 bases and the V segment lost 3 bases, leaving 11 bases of the junction unmatched. This CDR3 spans 18 amino acids. The CDR3 is CASSSGLRAGGSTDTQYF. Written as DNA, the CDR3 is TGCGCCAGCAGCTCCGGACTCCGAGCGGGGGGTAGCACAGATACGCAGTATTTT.

This clonotype was counted only a few times. The V call is TRBV28, the J call TRBJ2-3; the match to TRBD1 covers 9 bases. In germline, CDR1 is MDHEN, CDR2 SYDVKM. With V trimmed by 5 bases and J by 1 base, 7 bases remained unmatched. CDR3 size: 16 residues. In DNA form, the CDR3 reads TGTGCCAGCAGTCCTCGGACAGGGGTGGGCACAGATACGCAGTATTTT. Its translation: CASSPRTGVGTDTQYF.

This clonotype was seen many times. The chain employs TRBV6-1 and TRBJ2-2; TRBD2 matches at 8 bases. The CDR3 consists of 14 residues. Germline CDR1 reads MNHNS; CDR2 reads SASEGT. J gave up 1 base and V 7 bases, and 2 bases lay outside the gene matches. The CDR3 reads CASKSGGNTGELFF. The CDR3 coding sequence is TGTGCCAGCAAAAGCGGGGGGAACACCGGGGAGCTGTTTTTT.

At least ten counts were recorded for this clonotype. This chain uses TRBV5-5 with TRBJ1-6, with unresolved D. Per germline, CDR1 SGHKS and CDR2 YYEKEE (reference sequence). This CDR3 is built from 12 residues. Trimming removed 1 base at V and 8 bases at J, with 4 bases between. CDR3 sequence: CASSLKDSPLHF. The CDR3 bases are TGTGCCAGCAGCTTGAAGGATTCACCCCTCCACTTT.

This clonotype appeared many times. This chain joins TRBV20-1 and TRBJ1-5, with a weak D call TRBD1 (5 bases). The CDR3 has 14 amino acids. Trimming took 3 bases from V and 0 from J, leaving 9 bases between them. Germline V gene sequence: CDR1 DFQATT, CDR2 SNEGSKA (reference sequence). The CDR3 DNA reads TGCAGTGCTAGTCGGGGGTTTAGCAATCAGCCCCAGCATTTT. It specifies CSASRGFSNQPQHF.

The sample holds many counts of this clonotype. The gene calls are TRBV20-1 and TRBJ1-1; D unresolved. V dropped 5 bases and J dropped 4 bases, with 14 bases sitting between them. The CDR3 covers 13 residues. Germline V gene lookup returns CDR1 DFQATT and CDR2 SNEGSKA (reference sequence). The CDR3 coding sequence is TGCAGTGCTCCCCTGGGCTCCCGCACTGAAGCTTTCTTT. Translation gives CSAPLGSRTEAFF.

In this sample, this clonotype turned up a few times. The chain has TRBV19 and TRBJ1-1; no clear D gene. Trimming took off 11 bases at V and 1 base at J, with 14 bases between the two ends. In germline, CDR1 is LNHDA, CDR2 SQIVND (reference sequence). The CDR3 consists of 13 residues. The CDR3 loop reads CACNSIKNTEAFF. The CDR3, as DNA: TGTGCCTGTAACAGCATCAAGAACACTGAAGCTTTCTTT.

The chain recombines TRBV28 with TRBJ1-2; 9 nucleotides agree with TRBD1. Germline V CDR1 and CDR2: MDHEN, SYDVKM. The CDR3 is 15 residues long. The V and J ends lost 5 bases and 5 bases, in that order; junction bases with no gene match: 9. CDR3: CASSHGTGNGYGYTF. The DNA of the CDR3 is TGTGCCAGCAGTCACGGGACAGGGAACGGATATGGCTACACCTTC.

The chain joins TRBV9 to TRBJ1-2, with TRBD1 identical over 7 bases. The CDR3 sequence is 14 residues long. Germline CDR1 reads SGDLS; CDR2 reads YYNGEE. V lost 4 bases and J lost 3; bases outside the gene matches: 6. As DNA, the CDR3 is TGTGCCAGCAGCCGACAGGGAGGGGACTATGGCTACACCTTC. This gives the protein CASSRQGGDYGYTF.